This TCR beta chain comes out of a study of blood T cells in healthy people across ages (dated by TCRdb to the mid-2010s). Notes on the research overall: Template switching captured roughly one uniquely barcoded TCR beta cDNA molecule per two T cells in model experiments. The study analyzed two additional independent replicas of 1 million unique cDNA reads from the same blood draw for two donors, one aged 18 to 29 and one aged 80 or older. To avoid experimental bias, donors of different ages were distributed randomly across sequencing lanes. The donors were split into four age groups: young (average 16 years), middle-aged (over 35), aged (approximately 59) and long-lived (82). Age-related changes in TCR beta repertoire diversity were measured in the study by deep sequencing normalized with unique cDNA molecular identifiers.

The library was built by means of 5' RACE. Sequencer: Illumina HiSeq 2500. A second PCR of roughly 6 to 12 cycles was performed with a sample-barcoded 5' primer and a J-beta primer mix. Each TCR beta cDNA molecule received a unique molecular identifier from a template-switch 5' adaptor carrying 12 random nucleotides. Each sample yielded at least 3 million CDR3-containing paired-end reads. First-strand cDNA was synthesized from all RNA with the Mint cDNA synthesis kit, primed by a TRBC-specific oligonucleotide. Following uracil-DNA glycosylase treatment, all cDNA underwent a first 18-cycle PCR with the universal primers M1SS and BC2_uni_R. On the authors' methods: For normalization, 1 million high-quality reads were randomly selected from each sample, with every read carrying a distinct molecular identifier. Reads sharing molecular identifiers were discarded rather than binned into consensus sequences. CDR3 identification, clonotype clustering and error correction used MiTCR with a Q25 quality threshold and the strictest error-elimination algorithm. Lower-bound total TCR beta diversity was estimated with a nonparametric unseen species model using Euler transformation. TCRdb trimmed the raw reads at Q25, called clones with MiXCR and kept productive beta chains. Records with the same CDR3 protein are collapsed into one entry carrying the most frequent genes and DNA. The authors' filters were not applied to this entry. The sample table holds more than 800,000 distinct CDR3 sequences, of which 25% to 30% were seen once. The top ten constitute around 16% of the sample.

The investigation overall reported the following: Total diversity estimates from one million sequenced T cells were considered lower bounds and underestimates. As age increased, observed TCR beta diversity per million T cells dropped in a roughly linear way, and a significant reduction was already evident by age around 41. Observed TCR beta diversity correlated strongly with the percentage of naive T cells measured by flow cytometry. Since profiling was done on bulk unsorted PBMCs, naive and antigen-experienced compartments could not be conclusively compared. Compared with the aged group, the long-lived group had more naive CD4+ T cells, fewer expanded clones and increased TCR diversity, suggesting age selection. Donor CMV infection status was unknown, potentially confounding age-related changes in expanded clonotypes.

Systemically healthy Caucasian individuals from Russia, over 30 in total and aged roughly 6 to 100 years, were included as donors. Each donor gave ten milliliters of peripheral blood, drawn into EDTA-treated Vacutainer tubes. Ficoll-Paque density-gradient centrifugation was used to isolate PBMCs, with at least 6 million obtained per sample. Trizol reagent was used to extract total RNA from the PBMCs, yielding at least 5.5 micrograms per sample. The percentages of naive CD45RAhigh/CD27high T cells were determined by flow cytometry on a PBMC aliquot from every donor. Trimming removed 4 bases from V and 8 bases from J; the gene matches leave 8 bases unexplained. The CDR3 holds 13 amino acids from the cysteine to the phenylalanine. The kept DNA is CDR3 alone, 39 bases in frame from the first base. CDR1 and CDR2 are drawn from the germline V gene (reference sequence): DFQATT, SNEGSKA. Ten or more counts support this clonotype. The specificity of this receptor is unknown. The input lacks base qualities; no much larger clone sits a single base away.

This TCR was sampled from a woman aged 80 or over in good health. The V and J segments used are TRBV20-1 and TRBJ1-2; 9 of the junction bases match TRBD1. Sequencing used blood. In nucleotides, the sequence is TGCAGTGCTACTGGACAGGGGCTTGAGGGCTACACCTTC. Its protein reads: CSATGQGLEGYTF.